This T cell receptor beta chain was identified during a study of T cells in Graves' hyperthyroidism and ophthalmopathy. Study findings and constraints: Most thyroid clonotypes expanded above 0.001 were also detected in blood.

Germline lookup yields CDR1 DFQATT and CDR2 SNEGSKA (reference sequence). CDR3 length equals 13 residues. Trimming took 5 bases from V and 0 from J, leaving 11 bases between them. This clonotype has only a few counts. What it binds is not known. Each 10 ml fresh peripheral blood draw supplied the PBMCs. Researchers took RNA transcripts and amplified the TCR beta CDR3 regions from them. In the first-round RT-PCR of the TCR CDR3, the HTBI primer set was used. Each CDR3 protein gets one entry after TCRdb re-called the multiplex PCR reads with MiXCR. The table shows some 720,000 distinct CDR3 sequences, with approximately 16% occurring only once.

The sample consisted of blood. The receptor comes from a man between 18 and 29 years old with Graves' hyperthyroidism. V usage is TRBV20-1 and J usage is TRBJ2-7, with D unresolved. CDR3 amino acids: CSASRPLSYEQYF. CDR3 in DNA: TGCAGTGCTTCTCGCCCCCTCTCCTACGAGCAGTACTTC.